Listed below are T cell receptor beta chains from one sample, sequenced in a study of early T cells in non-severe SARS-CoV-2 infection. Each CDR3 protein gets one entry after TCRdb re-called the 5' RACE reads with MiXCR. Altogether tens of thousands of distinct CDR3 sequences are present, 8.5% to 12% being singletons, with the ten largest covering around 4.4%. Sequencing input: whole blood. These receptors came from an adult who was a healthcare worker with PCR-confirmed SARS-CoV-2 infection or an uninfected control (not recorded which). Both conserved end residues are part of each CDR3. D genes are given only for firm matches. Clone size is given for some rows only: seen once, a few or many times, or a class if the clone is expanded.

cdr3_nt	cdr3_aa	v_call	j_call	d_call	clone_size	cdr3_length
TGCAGCGTCCGACAAACAGATACGCAGTATTTT	CSVRQTDTQYF	TRBV29-1	TRBJ2-3	-	many	11
TGTGCCAGCAGCTTTGAATTACTAGCGGGACACACCGGGGAGCTGTTTTTT	CASSFELLAGHTGELFF	TRBV11-2	TRBJ2-2	TRBD2	-	17
TGTGCCAGCAGCCCGAAAGTTCTAGCGGGGGTCACAGATACGCAGTATTTT	CASSPKVLAGVTDTQYF	TRBV7-9	TRBJ2-3	TRBD2	many	17
TGTGCCAGCAGCTTGGTTGGCCTTGAGCAGTTCTTC	CASSLVGLEQFF	TRBV5-6	TRBJ2-1	-	-	12
TGTGCCAGCAGCTTGAGGGCCAGACAGGGGAGGTACGAGCAGTACTTC	CASSLRARQGRYEQYF	TRBV5-5	TRBJ2-7	TRBD1	many	16
TGTGCCAGCAGCTTGCGGCGGGGGCTGGAGACCCAGTACTTC	CASSLRRGLETQYF	TRBV5-4	TRBJ2-5	-	few	14
TGTGCCAGCAGCTTGGACAGGGCTGGAAACACCATATATTTT	CASSLDRAGNTIYF	TRBV7-9	TRBJ1-3	TRBD1	few	14
TGTGCCAGCAGAAGCGGGACAGGTTCATATGGCTACACCTTC	CASRSGTGSYGYTF	TRBV6-1	TRBJ1-2	TRBD1	-	14
TGTGCCAGTAGTATGAGTCATAGCAATCAGCCCCAGCATTTT	CASSMSHSNQPQHF	TRBV19	TRBJ1-5	-	few	14
TGTGCCAGCAGCTCCGCCGGTAACACTGAAGCTTTCTTT	CASSSAGNTEAFF	TRBV6-6	TRBJ1-1	-	few	13
TGTGCCAGCAGCTTAGCGCGGGGCGGAGAGACCCAGTACTTC	CASSLARGGETQYF	TRBV7-9	TRBJ2-5	-	-	14
TGTGCCAGCAGTTTAGTGAGGGCCGACACTGAAGCTTTCTTT	CASSLVRADTEAFF	TRBV28	TRBJ1-1	-	-	14
TGTGCCAGCAGCCGACGACCCGTGTCGCCAGGGGCATCCGAGCAGTACTTC	CASSRRPVSPGASEQYF	TRBV3-2	TRBJ2-7	-	-	17
TGTGCCAGCAGCTTAACTCGGGGTTACGAGCAGTACTTC	CASSLTRGYEQYF	TRBV11-2	TRBJ2-7	-	many	13
TGTGCCAGCAGTCCCGGGGCCGCCCCCCTCCACTTT	CASSPGAAPLHF	TRBV6-5	TRBJ1-6	-	few	12
TGCGCCAGCAGCCAAAGCCTCCATAGCAATCAGCCCCAGCATTTT	CASSQSLHSNQPQHF	TRBV4-1	TRBJ1-5	-	many	15
TGTGCCAGCAGCCGGGACCGAGACTACAATGAGCAGTTCTTC	CASSRDRDYNEQFF	TRBV3-1	TRBJ2-1	-	many	14